A selection of T cell receptor beta chains follows, all from one sample in a study of blood T cells in healthy people across ages. TCRdb called the 5' RACE reads again in MiXCR, with one record for every CDR3 protein. The top ten clones hold around a quarter of a sample with 800,000 or so distinct CDR3 sequences, 55% to 65% of them seen once. Sequenced sample: blood. The receptors were sampled from a man aged 25-40 years in good health. Each CDR3 is given with its conserved first and last residue. The D gene is left open where the match is weak. Size is stated for part of the rows, as once, few or many counts, or as a class when the clone is expanded.

J	V	size	D	CDR3	DNA
TRBJ2-1	TRBV21-1	NA	NA	CASSRRDRESINEQFF	TGTGCCAGCAGCAGAAGGGACAGGGAGAGTATAAATGAGCAGTTCTTC
TRBJ2-1	TRBV4-3	few	TRBD1	CASSQAGQGRGYNEQFF	TGCGCCAGCAGCCAAGCCGGACAGGGGCGGGGATACAATGAGCAGTTCTTC
TRBJ2-1	TRBV20-1	few	TRBD1	CSARPPDGTARYNEQFF	TGCAGTGCACGTCCCCCCGATGGGACAGCGAGATACAATGAGCAGTTCTTC
TRBJ2-3	TRBV30	few	NA	CAWSPRGTGTDTQYF	TGTGCCTGGAGCCCACGTGGAACCGGCACAGATACGCAGTATTTT
TRBJ2-6	TRBV6-5	NA	NA	CASSYWESGANVLTF	TGTGCCAGCAGTTATTGGGAATCTGGGGCCAACGTCCTGACTTTC
TRBJ1-5	TRBV28	NA	NA	CASSFMYQPQHF	TGTGCCAGCAGTTTTATGTATCAGCCCCAGCATTTT
TRBJ2-7	TRBV4-3	few	NA	CASSQGHISYEQYF	TGCGCCAGCAGCCAAGGACACATATCCTACGAGCAGTACTTC
TRBJ2-3	TRBV21-1	NA	NA	CASSNVGGTDTQYF	TGTGCCAGCAGCAACGTCGGGGGCACAGATACGCAGTATTTT
TRBJ2-7	TRBV20-1	few	NA	CSARGLSYEQYF	TGCAGTGCCCGCGGACTATCTTACGAGCAGTACTTC
TRBJ2-4	TRBV25-1	NA	NA	CASSESRGRIQYF	TGTGCCAGCAGTGAATCCAGGGGCCGCATTCAGTACTTC
TRBJ2-3	TRBV28	few	TRBD1	CASGTGGTDTQYF	TGTGCCAGCGGGACAGGGGGCACAGATACGCAGTATTTT
TRBJ2-7	TRBV7-2	many	NA	CASSLLEEQYF	TGTGCCAGCAGCCTACTCGAGGAGCAGTACTTC
TRBJ2-1	TRBV20-1	few	TRBD2	CSARGTSGVSEFF	TGCAGTGCTAGGGGGACTAGCGGGGTTTCGGAGTTCTTC
TRBJ2-7	TRBV4-2	NA	NA	CASSQDLQTYEQYF	TGTGCCAGCAGCCAAGATTTGCAGACCTACGAGCAGTACTTC
TRBJ2-1	TRBV12-3/TRBV12-4	NA	NA	CASSWGGGLVGEQFF	TGTGCCAGCAGTTGGGGAGGCGGCCTCGTAGGTGAGCAGTTCTTC
TRBJ1-5	TRBV7-8	NA	NA	CASSLGAGRNQPQHF	TGTGCCAGCAGCTTAGGAGCAGGGCGCAATCAGCCCCAGCATTTT
TRBJ2-7	TRBV5-1	NA	NA	CASSNRDGTYEQYF	TGCGCCAGCAGCAACCGGGACGGAACCTACGAGCAGTACTTC
TRBJ2-1	TRBV9	few	NA	CASSVAGDSAYNEQFF	TGTGCCAGCAGCGTAGCGGGGGACTCAGCCTACAATGAGCAGTTCTTC
TRBJ2-2	TRBV5-1	NA	NA	CASSLDRVHTGELFF	TGCGCCAGCAGCTTGGACAGGGTTCACACCGGGGAGCTGTTTTTT
TRBJ2-5	TRBV5-1	NA	NA	CASSPGSPLEQYF	TGCGCCAGCAGCCCCGGGAGTCCTTTGGAGCAGTACTTC
TRBJ1-6	TRBV3-1	NA	TRBD1	CASSQDAPTGIGSYNSPLHF	TGTGCCAGCAGCCAAGACGCCCCGACAGGGATTGGGTCCTATAATTCACCCCTCCACTTT
TRBJ2-6	TRBV19	NA	NA	CASSMYSGANVLTF	TGTGCCAGTAGTATGTACTCTGGGGCCAACGTCCTGACTTTC
TRBJ2-7	TRBV7-9	NA	NA	CASSGGVQGSYEQYF	TGTGCCAGCAGCGGAGGGGTGCAGGGCTCCTACGAGCAGTACTTC
TRBJ2-7	TRBV7-2	NA	TRBD1	CASSLLGQHYEQYF	TGTGCCAGCAGCTTATTGGGACAGCACTACGAGCAGTACTTC
TRBJ1-6	TRBV20-1	NA	TRBD1	CSARTSGTGDSPLHF	TGCAGTGCTAGAACTTCCGGGACAGGGGATTCACCCCTCCACTTT
TRBJ1-5	TRBV29-1	few	NA	CSVAASPNQPQHF	TGCAGCGTTGCGGCCAGCCCGAATCAGCCCCAGCATTTT
TRBJ2-6	TRBV24-1	few	NA	CATSDPLGPGANVLTF	TGTGCCACCAGTGACCCCCTAGGCCCAGGGGCCAACGTCCTGACTTTC
TRBJ1-2	TRBV9	few	TRBD1	CASSGTGARGYTF	TGTGCCAGCAGCGGAACAGGGGCACGAGGCTACACCTTC
TRBJ2-3	TRBV14	few	NA	CASSQEWYPTDTQYF	TGTGCCAGCAGCCAAGAGTGGTACCCAACAGATACGCAGTATTTT
TRBJ2-4	TRBV9	few	TRBD1	CASSETGAKNIQYF	TGTGCCAGCAGCGAGACAGGGGCCAAAAACATTCAGTACTTC
TRBJ2-5	TRBV25-1	NA	TRBD1	CASSAGTAIQETQYF	TGTGCCAGCAGTGCCGGGACAGCTATCCAAGAGACCCAGTACTTC
TRBJ2-3	TRBV9	NA	TRBD2	CASSVASGEIGDTQYF	TGTGCCAGCAGCGTAGCTAGCGGGGAAATCGGGGATACGCAGTATTTT
TRBJ2-1	TRBV7-2	few	TRBD2	CASSPLAGGMNEQFF	TGTGCCAGCAGTCCGCTAGCGGGGGGGATGAATGAGCAGTTCTTC
TRBJ2-5	TRBV29-1	few	NA	CSVGNWRTLETQYF	TGCAGCGTTGGAAATTGGAGGACTCTAGAGACCCAGTACTTC
TRBJ2-1	TRBV7-8	NA	TRBD2	CASSLALAGVDNEQFF	TGTGCCAGCAGCTTAGCGTTAGCGGGAGTAGACAATGAGCAGTTCTTC
TRBJ1-2	TRBV4-3	NA	TRBD1	CASSQAAGQGGPNYGYTF	TGCGCCAGCAGCCAAGCGGCGGGACAGGGGGGCCCTAACTATGGCTACACCTTC
TRBJ2-5	TRBV27	NA	NA	CAARGSIQETQYF	TGTGCCGCTAGGGGGTCCATCCAAGAGACCCAGTACTTC
TRBJ2-7	TRBV6-2/TRBV6-3	NA	NA	CASSSTGTTLYEQYF	TGTGCCAGCAGTTCAACCGGGACAACCTTATACGAGCAGTACTTC
TRBJ2-4	TRBV12-3/TRBV12-4	NA	TRBD1	CASSAYPSQGDIQYF	TGTGCCAGCAGTGCATACCCGTCACAGGGGGACATTCAGTACTTC
TRBJ2-1	TRBV4-2	NA	TRBD2	CASSQDARGVYNEQFF	TGTGCCAGCAGCCAAGATGCCCGGGGGGTCTACAATGAGCAGTTCTTC
TRBJ2-3	TRBV7-2	few	NA	CASTLYHTQYF	TGTGCCAGCACCCTGTACCATACGCAGTATTTT
TRBJ2-3	TRBV12-3/TRBV12-4	NA	TRBD1	CASSLSGQGADTQYF	TGTGCCAGCAGTTTATCGGGGCAGGGGGCAGATACGCAGTATTTT
TRBJ2-1	TRBV10-3	NA	TRBD2	CAISALAGGYNEQFF	TGTGCCATCAGTGCTTTAGCGGGGGGCTACAATGAGCAGTTCTTC
TRBJ2-7	TRBV5-6	NA	NA	CASNQGNYEQYF	TGTGCCAGCAATCAGGGGAACTACGAGCAGTACTTC
TRBJ1-1	TRBV20-1	NA	TRBD1	CSARQGVNTEAFF	TGCAGTGCTAGACAGGGGGTGAACACTGAAGCTTTCTTT